This T cell receptor (beta chain) was recorded in a study of molecular identifiers for immune sequencing clone quantification. For the study at large: Replicate experiments divided RNA from roughly 21,000 or 96,000 naive CD8 cells into five parts and sequenced four.

Whole-study results and caveats: In naive cells, clones above 20 RNA copies held under 1% of molecules, whereas in effector cells they held over 98%. Highly expanded clone sizes could be underestimated by identical TCR molecules sharing a barcode.

About this clonotype itself: What it recognizes is unknown.

TCR libraries were built in bulk with a published protocol and specific TCR primers. Using its own MiXCR run on the PCR reads, TCRdb lists one record per CDR3 protein. The sample has 300,000 to 350,000 distinct CDR3 sequences; about 21% are singletons. This clonotype originated in a human donor in good health. Some libraries in this study had Jurkat cell RNA spiked in. The sequenced sample consisted of naive CD8+ T cells from blood, with Jurkat cell RNA spiked in. The subset: FACS-sorted CD8+CD4-CCR7+CD45RA+ naive T cells.

The CDR3 nucleotides read TGTGCCAGCAGCTTAGGACAGGGGGTCTCCTACGAGCAGTACTTC. Its protein is CASSLGQGVSYEQYF. The chain couples TRBV7-9 to TRBJ2-7; 9 nucleotides match TRBD1. J gave up 0 bases and V 1 base, and 1 base lay outside the gene matches. The CDR3 contains 15 residues. Per the germline V gene, CDR1 is SEHNR and CDR2 is FQNEAQ (reference sequence).